These 16 T cell receptor beta chains were sequenced from one sample in a study of blood T cells in healthy people across ages. A second PCR, run for roughly 7 to 12 cycles, used a sample-barcoded 5' primer plus a J-beta primer mix. TCRdb processed the 5' RACE reads anew with MiXCR; each CDR3 protein has one entry. Of 800,000 to 950,000 distinct CDR3 sequences in the sample, around 34% were seen once. Sequencing was done on a sample of blood. These receptors were collected from a man aged 18-30 years in good health.

This chain uses TRBV27 with TRBJ1-6; TRBD1 aligns across 8 bases. The CDR3 length is 16 residues. The germline V gene encodes CDR1 MNHEY and CDR2 SMNVEV (reference sequence). The trim removed 9 bases at V and 3 bases at J, leaving 10 bases unmatched. The CDR3 sequence is CASSDRGPDYNSPLHF. The CDR3 bases are TGTGCCAGTTCCGACAGGGGACCGGACTATAATTCACCCCTCCACTTT.

V usage is TRBV5-1 and J usage is TRBJ2-1; 10 bases map to TRBD2. The germline V gene has CDR1 SGHRS and CDR2 YFSETQ. V was pared by 2 bases and J by 4 bases, with 6 bases of the junction left unmatched. The CDR3 consists of 16 residues. DNA for the CDR3: TGCGCCAGCAGCTTAAAGGGACTAGCGTTTTACAATGAGCAGTTCTTC. Residues: CASSLKGLAFYNEQFF.

The chain recombines TRBV6-5 with TRBJ2-1, with unresolved D. This CDR3 is 13 amino acids long. V lost 6 bases and J lost 6, with 12 bases in between. Germline V gene sequence: CDR1 MNHEY, CDR2 SVGAGI. The CDR3 region is CASRPSGPNEQFF. The CDR3 DNA follows: TGTGCCAGCAGACCATCGGGCCCCAATGAGCAGTTCTTC.

A remark on this clonotype: This may be a read error, as it is one base from a much larger clone. As the CDR3 is not closed by the conserved phenylalanine or tryptophan, this likely results from a read error. The rearrangement uses TRBV20-1 and TRBJ2-1, with TRBD1 identical over 8 bases. The CDR3 spans 13 residues. CDR1 and CDR2 (germline): DFQATT, SNEGSKA (reference sequence). V lost 5 bases to trimming and J lost 3 bases; unmatched junction nucleotides: 3. CDR3 in amino acids: CSAPGQGYNEQFL. Written as DNA, the CDR3 is TGCAGTGCTCCCGGACAGGGCTACAATGAGCAGTTCTTG.

The V and J genes are TRBV3-1 and TRBJ2-7; D remains ambiguous. CDR3 length: 11 amino acids. Trimming removed 5 bases at V and 5 bases at J, with 7 bases between. Germline V gives CDR1 LGHDT, CDR2 YNNKEL (reference sequence). CDR3 nucleotide sequence: TGTGCCAGCAGCGTCAGTCACGAGCAGTACTTC. Its translation: CASSVSHEQYF.

This clonotype was counted once. This may be a read error, as it is one base from a much larger clone. V gene TRBV14 combines with J gene TRBJ2-7; D not certain. This CDR3 contains 13 residues. The germline gives CDR1 SGHDN, CDR2 FVKESK. CDR3 residues: CASSQTHQDERYF. As DNA, the CDR3 is TGTGCCAGCAGCCAGACCCATCAGGACGAGCGGTACTTC.

DNA of the CDR3: TGTGCCAGCAGTTACTCGTTCACAGGGGCGGATTGGAAGGAGACCCAGTACTTC. As protein: CASSYSFTGADWKETQYF. The V and J genes are TRBV6-2 or TRBV6-3 and TRBJ2-5; 7 nucleotides match TRBD1. From germline, CDR1 is MNHEY and CDR2 SVGEGT. The CDR3 sequence is 18 residues long. Losses at the gene ends were 0 bases for V and 5 bases for J; bases not matched to a gene: 15.

The chain recombines TRBV12-3 or TRBV12-4 with TRBJ2-1; D may be TRBD2 (6 bases). Matching the DNA end better, TRBJ2-7 makes the J call doubtful. This CDR3 is 17 amino acids long. CDR3 amino acids: CASSGGTATSSYNEQYF. The CDR3 DNA sequence: TGTGCCAGCAGTGGCGGGACGGCTACAAGCTCCTACAATGAGCAGTACTTC.

The V call is TRBV29-1, the J call TRBJ2-7; perhaps D is TRBD1 or TRBD2 (5 bases each). V gave up 4 bases and J gave up 3 bases, with 16 bases separating them. This CDR3 is built from 14 residues. The V gene's germline CDR1 is SQVTM and CDR2 ANQGSEA. CDR3 in DNA: TGCAGCGTTGGAGCCCAGGGACGAGACTACGAGCAGTACTTC. Its translation: CSVGAQGRDYEQYF.

The J gene is TRBJ1-5, the V gene TRBV6-6; TRBD1 matches at 7 bases. CDR3 length: 16 amino acids. After removal of 2 bases from V and 4 bases from J, the junction contained 8 bases not matched to a gene. Germline CDR1 MNHNY, CDR2 SVGAGI (reference sequence). The CDR3 sequence is CASSYRDRAENQPQHF. CDR3 sequence (DNA): TGTGCCAGCAGTTACCGTGACAGGGCCGAGAATCAGCCCCAGCATTTT.

This clonotype was counted a few times. The chain links TRBV20-1 to TRBJ2-2, with D possibly being TRBD1 or TRBD2 (5 bases each). Trimming removed 3 bases from V and 3 bases from J, with 17 bases in between. The CDR3 sequence is 16 residues long. CDR1 is DFQATT and CDR2 is SNEGSKA in the germline V gene (reference sequence). As DNA, the CDR3 is TGCAGTGCTAGGTCACTAGGCAAAGGGGACACCGGGGAGCTGTTTTTT. Its protein is CSARSLGKGDTGELFF.

This clonotype was observed a handful of times. This rearrangement joins TRBV6-2 or TRBV6-3 to TRBJ2-3, with D possibly matching TRBD2 (5 bases). Germline values: CDR1 MNHEY, CDR2 SVGEGT. This CDR3 comprises 17 residues. V was shortened by 0 bases and J by 1 base, with 14 bases between the two germline ends. This CDR3 reads CASSYSFRERGTDTQYF. The CDR3 DNA reads TGTGCCAGCAGTTACTCGTTCCGGGAAAGGGGCACAGATACGCAGTATTTT.

This chain uses TRBV7-9 with TRBJ2-7; 7 nucleotides line up with TRBD2. From germline, CDR1 is SEHNR and CDR2 FQNEAQ (reference sequence). CDR3 length: 14 amino acids. Trimming at V came to 3 bases and at J to 3 bases, leaving 5 bases not matched to a gene. The CDR3: CASSFGRSDYEQYF. As DNA, the CDR3 is TGTGCCAGCAGCTTCGGGAGGTCCGACTACGAGCAGTACTTC.

This chain links TRBV6-4 with TRBJ2-2; D might be TRBD2 (5 bases). V lost 3 bases to trimming and J lost 4 bases, with 9 bases between them. The germline gives CDR1 MRHNA, CDR2 SNTAGT. The CDR3 has 14 amino acids. DNA of the CDR3: TGTGCCAGCAGTGAATCTAGCTTCACCGGGGAGCTGTTTTTT. Its translation: CASSESSFTGELFF.

In its sample, this clonotype was seen a few times. The gene calls are TRBV4-3 and TRBJ1-4, with 11 bases aligning to TRBD1. With V trimmed by 4 bases and J by 8 bases, 6 bases remained unmatched. CDR1 and CDR2 (germline): LGHNA, YSLEER. The CDR3 consists of 15 residues. CDR3 region: CASSPWGDRGEKLFF. In DNA form, the CDR3 reads TGCGCCAGCAGCCCTTGGGGGGACAGGGGGGAAAAACTGTTTTTT.

This clonotype was observed a few times. A read error may explain this, as a much larger clone is one base away. The V gene is TRBV7-9, the J gene TRBJ2-1; D may be TRBD1 or TRBD2 (6 bases each). This CDR3 has 14 amino acids. V was clipped by 8 bases and J by 13 bases, with 24 bases between them. Germline V lookup: CDR1 SEHNR, CDR2 FQNEAQ (reference sequence). The CDR3 reads CASSPRGDQETQFF. The CDR3 nucleotides are TGTGCCAGCTCTCCTAGGGGGGACCAAGAGACCCAGTTCTTC.